The TCR beta chain described here comes from a study of CD8 T cells in Susac syndrome. Overall study: Patients with Susac syndrome were, at the time of blood collection, therapy-naive, maintained on corticosteroids, or maintained on intravenous immunoglobulin alone.

An input of 0.5 to 1 ug of RNA was subjected to reverse transcription using random hexamers. Across 54 Vbeta and 13 Jbeta, TCR beta CDR3 was amplified with immunoSEQ multiplex PCR. TCRdb called the immunoSEQ multiplex PCR reads again in MiXCR, with one record for every CDR3 protein. The sample includes tens of thousands of distinct CDR3 sequences, 85% to 95% of them seen just once. CD8+ and CD4+ blood T cells underwent TCR beta sequencing. Through negative isolation, CD4+ and CD8+ T cells were obtained, while TEMRA cells were enriched using FACS. The clonotype comes from a human donor with Susac syndrome. Input material: CD4+ T cells from PBMCs.

CDR3 sequence reads: CSGFRGRDEQFF. CDR3 nucleotide sequence: TGCAGTGGCTTTCGGGGTCGGGATGAGCAGTTCTTC. The rearrangement joins TRBV20-1 to TRBJ2-1; TRBD2 is a possible D gene (5 bases). Trimming took 7 bases from V and 8 from J, leaving 15 bases between them. The CDR3 has 12 residues. Germline CDR1 and CDR2: DFQATT and SNEGSKA (reference sequence).